Listed below are T cell receptor beta chains from one sample, sequenced in a study of vaccination and CD4 T cells after COVID-19. Their specific antigens are unknown. TCRdb re-called the PCR reads through MiXCR, storing one row per CDR3 protein. The sample comprises more than 10,000 distinct CDR3 sequences, roughly 58% of which are singletons, and under 20% rests with the top ten. The sample here was cultured CD4+ T cells from blood, taken after SARS-CoV-2 vaccination. All receptors derive from a human donor with COVID-19. Each CDR3 is given with its conserved first and last residue. The D gene is left open where the match is weak. Clone sizes are given selectively: once, few, many, or a class where the clone is expanded.

V	J	size	D	length	DNA	CDR3
TRBV6-1	TRBJ1-6	.	TRBD1	15	TGTGCCAGCAGTGGCGACAGGGGGCAAAATTCACCCCTCCACTTT	CASSGDRGQNSPLHF
TRBV11-3	TRBJ2-2	.	TRBD1	14	TGTGCCAGCAGCATCACGTCAGGGGGCGGGGAGCTGTTTTTT	CASSITSGGGELFF
TRBV7-2	TRBJ2-1	.	TRBD2	17	TGTGCCAGCAGCCCATCCATCACTAGCGGGGTGTACAATGAGCAGTTCTTC	CASSPSITSGVYNEQFF
TRBV20-1	TRBJ1-2	few	.	13	TGCAGTGCTCGTCAGGGTGTAGGGGATGGCTACACCTTC	CSARQGVGDGYTF
TRBV27	TRBJ2-3	.	.	15	TGTGCCAGCAGTTTGCTGGGTCAGAACACAGATACGCAGTATTTT	CASSLLGQNTDTQYF
TRBV6-1	TRBJ1-5	few	.	12	TGTGCCAGCAGAAAGGGGAATCAGCCCCAGCATTTT	CASRKGNQPQHF
TRBV6-1	TRBJ2-3	.	TRBD1	15	TGTGCCAGCAGATTCGGACAGGTTGGGACAGATACGCAGTATTTT	CASRFGQVGTDTQYF
TRBV4-2	TRBJ1-5	.	TRBD1	21	TGTGCCAGCAGCCAAGATGCAGGGGGGAGAACAGGGGTGGGGTCCGGTCAGCCCCAGCATTTT	CASSQDAGGRTGVGSGQPQHF
TRBV7-2	TRBJ1-2	.	.	13	TGTGCCAGCAGCCCCGACGACAGGCCCAAACGCACCTTC	CASSPDDRPKRTF
TRBV7-2	TRBJ1-1	few	.	17	TGTGCCAGCAGCCCCCAAGGGATAGGGGGGCGGAACACTGAAGCTTTCTTT	CASSPQGIGGRNTEAFF
TRBV20-1	TRBJ2-5	hyperexpanded	.	12	TGCAGTGCTAGAATCCGGGCGGAGACCCAGTACTTC	CSARIRAETQYF
TRBV7-8	TRBJ2-5	few	TRBD2	15	TGTGCCAGCAGCTTACCCCGGGCGGGGGGAGAGACCCAGTACTTC	CASSLPRAGGETQYF
TRBV24-1	TRBJ2-1	.	.	17	TGTGCCACCAGTGATCCCACAACTACTAACTCCTACAATGAGCAGTTCTTC	CATSDPTTTNSYNEQFF
TRBV27	TRBJ1-6	.	.	15	TGTGCCAGCAGTATTTCGGGGGTAGATAATTCACCCCTCCACTTT	CASSISGVDNSPLHF
TRBV11-2	TRBJ1-2	medium-sized	.	14	TGTGCCAGCAGCCGGACAGACGCTAACTATGGCTACACCTTC	CASSRTDANYGYTF
TRBV6-5	TRBJ2-7	once	.	12	TGTGCCAGCAGTTTCGGTCTCGGGGAGCAGTACTTC	CASSFGLGEQYF
TRBV7-6	TRBJ2-7	.	.	13	TGTGCCAGCAGCTTAACAGCCTCCTACGAGCAGTACTTC	CASSLTASYEQYF
TRBV19	TRBJ2-2	.	TRBD2	17	TGTGCCAGTAGTAAGGGCGTGTCGGGGGGGCGCACCGGGGAGCTGTTTTTT	CASSKGVSGGRTGELFF
TRBV7-3	TRBJ1-1	.	TRBD1	18	TGTGCCAGCAGCGCTAGAGCATTAGGACAGGGGAGGGGGACTGAAGCTTTCTTT	CASSARALGQGRGTEAFF
TRBV7-6	TRBJ1-1	few	.	18	TGTGCCAGCAGCTTAGAAACCCAGGGGAGTTGGAGAGACACTGAAGCTTTCTTT	CASSLETQGSWRDTEAFF
TRBV7-2	TRBJ2-2	.	.	14	TGTGCCAGCAGCTCGGGACTTTCCACCGGGGAGCTGTTTTTT	CASSSGLSTGELFF
TRBV6-1	TRBJ1-1	.	TRBD1	14	TGTGCCAGCACCCGGGACAGGGTGAACACTGAAGCTTTCTTT	CASTRDRVNTEAFF
TRBV7-7	TRBJ2-5	.	TRBD1	17	TGTGCTAGCAGCGACCGTCCGGGACAGGGGGCTAGGGAGACCCAGTACTTC	CASSDRPGQGARETQYF
TRBV7-6	TRBJ2-7	few	.	13	TGTGCCAGCAGCTTAAACAGGCCCTACGAGCAGTACTTC	CASSLNRPYEQYF
TRBV20-1	TRBJ2-1	.	.	14	TGCAGTGCTCCGGCCTTGACACTCTACAATGAGCAGTTCTTC	CSAPALTLYNEQFF
TRBV2	TRBJ1-3	.	.	14	TGTGCCAGCAGACCCGGCCGCCCTGGAAACACCATATATTTT	CASRPGRPGNTIYF
TRBV2	TRBJ2-7	.	.	13	TGTGCCAGCAGTGGGGGCGCCCTCTACGAGCAGTACTTC	CASSGGALYEQYF
TRBV24-1	TRBJ2-5	.	.	15	TGTGCCACCAGTGATCCTACTGGGGGAGCAGAGACCCAGTACTTC	CATSDPTGGAETQYF
TRBV10-3	TRBJ1-5	hyperexpanded	.	15	TGTGCCATCAGCCAGGGGATGGAGGGCAATCAGCCCCAGCATTTT	CAISQGMEGNQPQHF
TRBV15	TRBJ1-3	.	.	14	TGTGCCACCTCGCGCGGGGGGGCTGGAAACACCATATATTTT	CATSRGGAGNTIYF
TRBV11-1	TRBJ1-1	.	.	15	TGTGCCAGCAGCTCAAGCGCTACTGAGAACACTGAAGCTTTCTTT	CASSSSATENTEAFF
TRBV15	TRBJ1-2	.	.	15	TGTGCCACCAGCACCGCAGGGGAACAACTTGGTGGCTACACCTTC	CATSTAGEQLGGYTF
TRBV6-1	TRBJ1-2	.	TRBD1	15	TGTGCCAGCACCGCCCCAGGGGGGGCTTGGAGTGGCTACACCTTC	CASTAPGGAWSGYTF
TRBV7-9	TRBJ1-1	.	.	14	TGTGCCAGCGGCCCGGACGGTTTGAACACTGAAGCTTTCTTT	CASGPDGLNTEAFF
TRBV7-9	TRBJ2-7	.	TRBD2	15	TGTGCCAGCACCGCCGGGGGGGCACGGGGTCGGGAGCAGTACTTC	CASTAGGARGREQYF
TRBV7-2	TRBJ2-5	.	.	11	TGTGCCAGCAGCTCCTTGAGTTCCCAGTACTTC	CASSSLSSQYF
TRBV20-1	TRBJ1-6	.	.	16	TGCAGTGCTAGAGATCCAATGAAGTCGGGCGATTCACCCCTCCACTTT	CSARDPMKSGDSPLHF
TRBV19	TRBJ2-1	.	TRBD2	16	TGTGCCAGTAGTGAGACTAGCGGGGGCTCCTACAATGAGCAGTTCTTC	CASSETSGGSYNEQFF
TRBV19	TRBJ1-5	.	.	16	TGTGCCAGTAGACGGCCGGACTCAATTCATAATCAGCCCCAGCATTTT	CASRRPDSIHNQPQHF
TRBV15	TRBJ2-5	.	TRBD2	18	TGTGCCACCAGCAGAGGGGAGCGGACTAGCGGGGGGCAAGAGACCCAGTACTTC	CATSRGERTSGGQETQYF
TRBV30	TRBJ1-1	.	.	14	TGTGCCTGGAGTCCGGGGGGATATGGCACTGAAGCTTTCTTT	CAWSPGGYGTEAFF
TRBV19	TRBJ2-3	.	TRBD1	13	TGTGCCAGTAGGACAGGGGGCGCAGATACGCAGTATTTT	CASRTGGADTQYF
TRBV7-9	TRBJ1-2	.	.	14	TGTGCCAGCAGCACTCGCGGGGGGGGCTATGGCTACACCTTC	CASSTRGGGYGYTF
TRBV27	TRBJ2-7	.	.	15	TGTGCCAGTTCCCCCGGGGGAATTGTCTCCTACGAGCAGTACTTC	CASSPGGIVSYEQYF
TRBV7-2	TRBJ2-7	.	.	14	TGTGCCAGCAGCGCAGGTGACATCTCCTACGAGCAGTACTTC	CASSAGDISYEQYF
TRBV20-1	TRBJ1-1	few	.	13	TGCAGTGCTGGCCGCAGTGTGTCCGCTGAAGCTTTCTTT	CSAGRSVSAEAFF
TRBV7-6	TRBJ1-1	few	.	16	TGTGCCAGCAGCTTAGATATCCCGGGTACGAACACTGAAGCTTTCTTT	CASSLDIPGTNTEAFF
TRBV11-3	TRBJ2-5	.	.	12	TGTGCCAGCAGCTTAGTGGGGGAGACCCAGTACTTC	CASSLVGETQYF
TRBV11-3	TRBJ2-3	.	TRBD1	15	TGTGCCAGCAGCTTGGGCAGGGGGCACACAGATACGCAGTATTTT	CASSLGRGHTDTQYF
TRBV18	TRBJ1-5	.	TRBD1	15	TGTGCCAGCTCCGAAATAACAGGGGGCGTTCAGCCCCAGCATTTT	CASSEITGGVQPQHF
TRBV5-4	TRBJ1-2	.	.	15	TGTGCCAGCAGCTTGGGCCAGGGCCGGAGGTATGGCTACACCTTC	CASSLGQGRRYGYTF
TRBV10-3	TRBJ2-5	.	.	12	TGTGCCATAGGGGGGGCACAAGAGACCCAGTACTTC	CAIGGAQETQYF
TRBV7-9	TRBJ2-5	.	.	17	TGTGCCAGCAGCTCTATGAGTGGGGTCGGGAACCAAGAGACCCAGTACTTC	CASSSMSGVGNQETQYF
TRBV6-1	TRBJ2-3	.	TRBD2	16	TGTGCCAGCAGTGGACTAGCGGGGGGGTACACAGATACGCAGTATTTT	CASSGLAGGYTDTQYF